This TCR delta chain was recorded in a study of γδ T cells in repeated Plasmodium falciparum infection. TCRdb reanalysed the multiplex PCR reads with CATT. The sample contains some 51,000 delta-chain clones, approximately 1.8% of which appear only once. Germline loops: CDR1 TSWWSYY, CDR2 QGS. The CDR3 consists of 25 residues. There are a few counts of this clone. Its antigen is as yet unknown. TCRdb lists the protein of a much larger clone for this DNA, which differs at residue 24, so this is likely a read error; the protein given here is translated from the DNA itself. The study's findings and limits: Compared with Australian children, Malian Vdelta2-negative repertoires seemed more clonal, less diverse, less shared.

Gammadelta T cells were flow-sorted from PBMC into Vgamma9/Vdelta2+ and Vdelta2-negative populations for bulk analysis. No J gene call was made, and the V gene is TRDV1; the D call TRDD3 from the table was never checked on the DNA. The source material was gamma-delta T cells from blood. The source of this sequence is a pool of human donors (malaria-infected and uninfected, not separated). CDR3 region: CALGDKVSYVPRRHYWGYFTDKLTF. The CDR3 nucleotides read TGTGCTCTTGGGGATAAGGTATCCTACGTGCCCAGGCGTCATTACTGGGGATACTTCACCGATAAACTCACCTTT.